A single sample gave rise to the 30 T cell receptor beta chains below, sequenced in a study of T cells in localized non-small cell lung cancer. Clones were sequenced by immunoSEQ multiplex PCR, and TCRdb holds only the in-frame ones, with some missing. The sample carries around 2,000 clones, over 25% recorded once. The sample here was normal lung tissue next to the tumor, taken before any cancer treatment. The source of these receptors is a man between 40 and 69 years old with stage III lung adenocarcinoma.

This clone was observed a handful of times. The chain has TRBV11-3 and TRBJ2-3; TRBD1 matches 7 bases. The CDR3 length is 14 residues. Trimming at V came to 5 bases and at J to 5 bases, leaving 7 bases not matched to a gene. CDR1 SGHNT and CDR2 YENEEA come from the germline V gene. CDR3 DNA: TGTGCCAGCAGCCTTGGACAGGAAGTAGATACGCAGTATTTT. It yields the protein CASSLGQEVDTQYF.

To note about this clone: The junction and the germline gene differ at one end; a read error may be behind it. This chain links TRBV15 with TRBJ1-6; TRBD1 is a possible D gene (5 bases). Germline values: CDR1 LNHNV, CDR2 YYDKDF (reference sequence). This CDR3 region has 14 residues. CDR3 region: CATSGETGFSSLHF. CDR3 nucleotide sequence: TGTGCCACCAGCGGGGAAACAGGATTTTCATCCCTCCACTTT.

Sample share makes this clone large. J is TRBJ2-1 and V is TRBV11-3, with D perhaps TRBD2 (5 bases). This CDR3 has 15 amino acids. V was clipped by 5 bases and J by 8 bases, with 19 bases between them. Germline values: CDR1 SGHNT, CDR2 YENEEA. The CDR3 sequence: CASSISGLIVDEQFF. DNA for the CDR3: TGTGCCAGCAGCATCTCTGGACTCATAGTGGATGAGCAGTTCTTC.

The chain links TRBV6-8 to TRBJ1-6; D might be TRBD1 (5 bases). CDR1 is MNHGY and CDR2 is SAAAGT in the germline V gene. V was cut by 7 bases and J by 4 bases, with 11 bases left in between. The CDR3 is made up of 14 amino acids. The CDR3 is CASTLGRYNSPLHF. Here the CDR3 DNA reads TGTGCCAGCACTTTGGGACGGTATAATTCACCCCTCCACTTT.

This clone was found many times. The rearrangement uses TRBV7-2 and TRBJ2-7; 7 nucleotides match TRBD1. From germline, CDR1 is SGHTA and CDR2 FQGNSA. V lost 5 bases, J lost 3 bases, and 4 bases stayed unmatched. The CDR3 covers 13 residues. The CDR3 bases are TGTGCCAGCAGCCGGGACAGCAACTACGAGCAGTACTTC. Translating gives CASSRDSNYEQYF.

By sample fraction, this clone is medium-sized. V and J are TRBV6-8 and TRBJ1-1; D not certain. V was pared by 5 bases and J by 1 base, with 11 bases between. Germline V gene data show CDR1 as MNHGY and CDR2 as SAAAGT. This CDR3 has 14 residues. CDR3 region: CASSPRTGNTEAFF. CDR3 sequence (DNA): TGTGCCAGCAGTCCTCGGACGGGGAACACTGAAGCTTTCTTT.

The V gene is TRBV19, the J gene TRBJ2-3; 11 bases match TRBD2. The CDR3 totals 16 residues. Germline CDR1 LNHDA, CDR2 SQIVND (reference sequence). Losses at the gene ends were 5 bases for V and 2 bases for J; bases not matched to a gene: 6. CDR3 bases: TGTGCCAGTAGTGACCTAGCGGGAGGCTCCACAGATACGCAGTATTTT. Residues: CASSDLAGGSTDTQYF.

The V call is TRBV11-3, the J call TRBJ2-7; D may be TRBD2 (5 bases). In germline, CDR1 is SGHNT, CDR2 YENEEA. This CDR3 is 15 amino acids long. V lost 5 bases to trimming and J lost 1 base, with 15 bases between them. The CDR3: CASSLTRDFSYEQYF. The CDR3 nucleotides are TGTGCCAGCAGCCTAACTAGAGACTTTTCCTACGAGCAGTACTTC.

By share of the sample, this clone is medium-sized. The chain carries TRBV11-3 and TRBJ2-2; D possibly matches TRBD1 or TRBD2 (7 bases each). Between the trimmed V and J ends, which lost 7 bases and 4 bases, there was a span of 13 bases. Germline V gene data show CDR1 as SGHNT and CDR2 as YENEEA. This CDR3 comprises 14 residues. The CDR3 sequence: CASTAGGGTGELFF. The CDR3, as DNA: TGTGCCAGCACTGCAGGGGGGGGCACCGGGGAGCTGTTTTTT.

In this sample, this clone turned up a few times. V usage is TRBV2 and J usage is TRBJ1-2; D perhaps matches TRBD1 (6 bases). Germline V gene data show CDR1 as SNHLY and CDR2 as FYNNEI. With 8 bases removed from V and 0 bases from J, the gap between germline ends came to 19 bases. The CDR3 consists of 16 residues. The CDR3 DNA follows: TGTGCCAGCGCCTCCCCCGGACAGATCTCTAACTATGGCTACACCTTC. This codes for CASASPGQISNYGYTF.

Here the CDR3 DNA reads TGTGCCAGTAAGCGTCTTGGGGGGTCACCCCTCCACTTT. Its translation: CASKRLGGSPLHF. The chain couples TRBV19 to TRBJ1-6; possible D gene TRBD1, 5 bases. The CDR3 covers 13 residues. V lost 7 bases to trimming and J lost 10 bases, with 14 bases between them. Looked up from germline, CDR1 is LNHDA and CDR2 is SQIVND (reference sequence).

In its sample, this clone ranks as medium-sized. The J gene is TRBJ2-1, the V gene TRBV11-3, with 9 bases lining up with TRBD2. This CDR3 contains 15 residues. V was pared by 1 base and J by 7 bases, with 5 bases of the junction left unmatched. Germline CDR1 and CDR2: SGHNT and YENEEA. CDR3 coding DNA: TGTGCCAGCAGCTTAGGTCTAGCGGGAAGGAATGAGCAGTTCTTC. It specifies CASSLGLAGRNEQFF.

J is TRBJ1-2 and V is TRBV28, with 7 bases identical to TRBD1. Trimming cost V 6 bases and J 4 bases; bases outside gene matches: 8. The germline V gene encodes CDR1 MDHEN and CDR2 SYDVKM. This CDR3 comprises 14 residues. CDR3 amino acids: CASSNRGITYGYTF. As DNA, the CDR3 is TGTGCCAGCAGCAACAGGGGAATTACCTATGGCTACACCTTC.

The chain employs TRBV11-3 and TRBJ2-7, with 7 bases aligning to TRBD1. CDR1 SGHNT and CDR2 YENEEA come from the germline V gene. The CDR3 covers 15 residues. Germline trimming cut 5 bases from V and 2 bases from J; bases unmatched to any gene: 9. CDR3 residues: CASSQVETGTYEQYF. Written as DNA, the CDR3 is TGTGCCAGCAGCCAAGTAGAGACAGGGACCTACGAGCAGTACTTC.

This clone was counted between two and nine times. V usage is TRBV19 and J usage is TRBJ2-1, with 11 nucleotides matching TRBD1. CDR1 is LNHDA and CDR2 is SQIVND in the germline V gene (reference sequence). J gave up 7 bases and V 6 bases, and 2 bases lay outside the gene matches. The CDR3 covers 13 residues. The CDR3 region has the DNA TGTGCCAGTAGCTGGGACAGGGGGAATGAGCAGTTCTTC. This codes for CASSWDRGNEQFF.

The chain uses TRBV19 and TRBJ2-1, with D unclear. Trimming took off 6 bases at V and 0 bases at J, with 18 bases between the two ends. The CDR3 is made up of 17 amino acids. Germline CDR1 LNHDA, CDR2 SQIVND (reference sequence). CDR3 DNA sequence: TGTGCCAGTAGCGCCTCGGGCCCCTACAGCTCCTACAATGAGCAGTTCTTC. As protein: CASSASGPYSSYNEQFF.

Only a few counts were recorded for this clone. The chain couples TRBV6-8 to TRBJ1-1; 7 nucleotides align to TRBD1. CDR1 is MNHGY, CDR2 SAAAGT, per germline. The CDR3 is made up of 13 amino acids. J was trimmed by 6 bases and V by 8 bases; bases with no gene match: 9. CDR3 amino acids: CASVQGDVPEAFF. CDR3 in DNA: TGTGCCAGCGTCCAGGGGGACGTGCCTGAAGCTTTCTTT.

The V and J genes are TRBV11-3 and TRBJ2-7, with D possibly being TRBD2 (6 bases). Germline V CDR1 and CDR2: SGHNT, YENEEA. CDR3 length: 15 amino acids. With 1 base removed from V and 0 bases from J, the gap between germline ends came to 10 bases. This chain's CDR3 is CASSLVLAPSYEQYF. CDR3 nucleotide sequence: TGTGCCAGCAGCTTAGTCCTAGCGCCCTCCTACGAGCAGTACTTC.

The chain recombines TRBV11-3 with TRBJ2-2; 8 bases fit TRBD1. V shed 6 bases, J shed 6 bases, and the junction held 9 bases outside the gene matches. The CDR3 sequence is 15 residues long. Per germline, CDR1 SGHNT and CDR2 YENEEA. CDR3 amino acids: CASSQDREFAGELFF. In DNA, the CDR3 is TGTGCCAGCAGTCAGGACAGGGAATTTGCCGGGGAGCTGTTTTTT.

J is TRBJ2-7 and V is TRBV6-7; perhaps TRBD1 as D (6 bases). TRBV6-7 is an ORF, and what it does is uncertain. The CDR3 consists of 17 residues. The germline V and J ends were trimmed by 6 bases and 0 bases, with 21 bases remaining between them. In nucleotides, the CDR3 is TGTGCCAGCAGAAGATCCGGGACACCTTCGTCCTCCTACGAGCAGTACTTC. Encoded protein: CASRRSGTPSSSYEQYF.

This clone is medium-sized within its sample. CDR3 sequence (DNA): TGTGCCATCAGTGAGTCCGGAAAGGGCCCGAATCAGCCCCAGCATTTT. It encodes CAISESGKGPNQPQHF. The V and J genes are TRBV10-3 and TRBJ1-5; D unclear. There are 16 residues in the CDR3. The V end lost 0 bases, the J end lost 4 bases, and 13 bases lay between the germline ends. Germline CDR1 and CDR2: ENHRY and SYGVKD.

This clone was seen only a few times. The chain links TRBV11-3 to TRBJ2-5; D not resolved. Trimming stripped 4 bases from V and 5 bases from J, with 17 bases between. The CDR3 length is 15 residues. Looked up from germline, CDR1 is SGHNT and CDR2 is YENEEA. The CDR3 DNA reads as TGTGCCAGCAGCTCTTCGGGCAGGCTTTGGGAGACCCAGTACTTC. It codes for CASSSSGRLWETQYF.

The table lists this clone with a count of one. This chain connects TRBV12-5 to TRBJ2-1, with D possibly TRBD2 on 6 matching bases. Germline V gene sequence: CDR1 LGHNT, CDR2 FRNRAP. V was shortened by 6 bases and J by 10 bases, with 19 bases between the two germline ends. The CDR3 length is 14 residues. CDR3 in DNA: TGTGCTAGTGGCACGGGGGAGTCGCCCCGGGAGCAGTTCTTC. This translates into CASGTGESPREQFF.

The chain is built from TRBV11-3 and TRBJ1-5; TRBD1 might be the D (5 bases). Germline CDR1 SGHNT, CDR2 YENEEA. Trimming shortened V by 5 bases and J by 0 bases, and 11 bases separated the two germline ends. This CDR3 contains 15 residues. This CDR3 is CASSQGLDSNQPQHF. CDR3 nucleotides: TGTGCCAGCAGCCAGGGACTCGATAGCAATCAGCCCCAGCATTTT.

This clone has more than one count but fewer than ten. This chain joins TRBV15 and TRBJ2-6; no firm D call. V lost 0 bases to trimming and J lost 2 bases, with 5 bases between them. Germline V lookup: CDR1 LNHNV, CDR2 YYDKDF (reference sequence). The CDR3 spans 15 residues. CDR3 sequence (DNA): TGTGCCACCAGCAGAGAGGGCGCTGGGGCCAACGTCCTGACTTTC. Translated: CATSREGAGANVLTF.

J is TRBJ2-7 and V is TRBV28; 7 nucleotides align to TRBD2. Germline trimming cut 2 bases from V and 5 bases from J; bases unmatched to any gene: 6. Germline values: CDR1 MDHEN, CDR2 SYDVKM. The CDR3 has 14 residues. The CDR3, as DNA: TGTGCCAGCAGTTTAGAGCGGGACTGGAACGAGCAGTACTTC. This gives the protein CASSLERDWNEQYF.

This clone has a handful of counts. The chain combines TRBV9 with TRBJ2-3; D is perhaps TRBD2 (5 bases). Germline CDR1 and CDR2: SGDLS and YYNGEE. CDR3 length: 16 amino acids. The ends were cut back, 0 bases at V and 0 bases at J, with 11 bases in the middle. DNA for the CDR3: TGTGCCAGCAGCGTAGCTAGAGGGCAGAGCACAGATACGCAGTATTTT. Translated: CASSVARGQSTDTQYF.

This clone was counted ten times or more. The chain links TRBV11-3 to TRBJ2-2; TRBD1 is a possible D gene (6 bases). This CDR3 contains 15 residues. Germline CDR1 is SGHNT and CDR2 is YENEEA. V lost 3 bases and J 6 bases, leaving 14 bases between the germline ends. In DNA form, the CDR3 reads TGTGCCAGCAGCTTGGTGTTGGGGGCGCCCGGGGAGCTGTTTTTT. It is translated as CASSLVLGAPGELFF.

This rearrangement joins TRBV29-1 to TRBJ1-1; D possibly corresponds to TRBD1 (6 bases). Deletions cut 6 bases from V and 4 bases from J, with 12 bases between. Germline V gene lookup returns CDR1 SQVTM and CDR2 ANQGSEA. The CDR3 loop spans 12 amino acids. The CDR3 coding sequence is TGCAGCGTCCAGGACAGCGGCACTGAAGCTTTCTTT. Its protein is CSVQDSGTEAFF.

V and J are TRBV5-1 and TRBJ1-2; possibly TRBD1 for D (5 bases). Germline V gene data show CDR1 as SGHRS and CDR2 as YFSETQ. The V end lost 2 bases, the J end lost 4 bases, and 12 bases lay between the germline ends. The CDR3 contains 14 residues. CDR3 in DNA: TGCGCCAGCAGCTTCCAACAGGAGGCCTATGGCTACACCTTC. This gives the protein CASSFQQEAYGYTF.